A selection of T cell receptor beta chains follows, all from one sample in a study of blood T cell repertoires in COVID-19. Clones were read by immunoSEQ multiplex PCR, and TCRdb kept only the in-frame ones, dropping some. The table includes a few hundred thousand clones, roughly 88% detected once. The sample taken for sequencing was peripheral blood. Receptors were obtained from a woman aged 70 to 79 with acute or convalescent COVID-19. CDR3s include the opening cysteine and the closing phenylalanine or tryptophan. A D gene is named only where the DNA matches it firmly. Expanded clones get a size class; other rows say once, few or many, or leave the size out.

v_call	j_call	d_call	clone_size	cdr3_aa	cdr3_nt
TRBV6-1	TRBJ1-5	NA	NA	CASSEAGGGDQPQHF	TGTGCCAGCAGTGAAGCAGGGGGAGGGGATCAGCCCCAGCATTTT
TRBV6-2/TRBV6-3	TRBJ2-4	TRBD1	NA	CASSQQLGQGGAKNIQYF	TGTGCCAGCAGTCAACAACTGGGACAGGGGGGTGCCAAAAACATTCAGTACTTC
TRBV14	TRBJ2-7	NA	NA	CASSQDLAGYEQYF	TGTGCCAGCAGCCAAGATCTGGCGGGATACGAGCAGTACTTC
TRBV6-6	TRBJ1-2	NA	many	CASRLKIGTRSYGYTF	TGTGCCAGCAGACTTAAGATCGGAACAAGGAGCTATGGCTACACCTTC
TRBV21-1	TRBJ2-7	NA	NA	CASSKNVLLYEQYF	TGTGCCAGCAGCAAAAACGTCTTACTCTACGAGCAGTACTTC
TRBV25-1	TRBJ1-2	TRBD1	NA	CASNPTGVGNYGYTF	TGTGCCAGCAATCCGACAGGGGTGGGTAACTATGGCTACACCTTC
TRBV27	TRBJ2-1	TRBD2	few	CASSLSGSGGGMYEQFF	TGTGCCAGCAGTTTATCGGGTAGCGGGGGGGGTATGTATGAGCAGTTCTTC
TRBV4-1	TRBJ1-2	NA	NA	CASSLSRTEHYGYTF	TGCGCCAGCAGTCTTTCCCGGACAGAGCACTATGGCTACACCTTC
TRBV19	TRBJ1-4	TRBD1	NA	CASSTTGGLDEKLFF	TGTGCCAGTAGTACCACAGGGGGCCTCGATGAAAAACTGTTTTTT
TRBV24-1	TRBJ1-2	NA	few	CATSDPGRGSEGYTF	TGTGCCACCAGTGATCCCGGGAGGGGTTCCGAAGGCTACACCTTC
TRBV7-9	TRBJ2-3	NA	NA	CASSLEVVADTQYF	TGTGCCAGCAGCTTAGAAGTAGTTGCAGATACGCAGTATTTT
TRBV27	TRBJ2-5	NA	NA	CASRAQGSTLGTQYF	TGTGCCAGCAGGGCACAGGGTTCCACCTTAGGGACCCAGTACTTC
TRBV11-3	TRBJ2-3	NA	NA	CASSLGSVTDTQYF	TGTGCCAGCAGCTTAGGTTCTGTGACTGATACGCAGTATTTT
TRBV6-5	TRBJ1-2	TRBD1	once	CASRPGTGRGYTF	TGTGCCAGCAGACCCGGGACAGGTCGGGGCTACACCTTC
TRBV4-1	TRBJ1-4	NA	NA	CASSQLMRGKLFF	TGCGCCAGCAGCCAATTGATGCGGGGAAAACTGTTTTTT
TRBV7-9	TRBJ2-2	NA	NA	CASSALNTGELFF	TGTGCCAGCAGCGCCCTAAACACCGGGGAGCTGTTTTTT
TRBV6-6	TRBJ2-2	TRBD2	NA	CASRQTSGVETGELFF	TGTGCCAGCAGACAGACTAGCGGGGTTGAAACCGGGGAGCTGTTTTTT
TRBV3-1/TRBV3-2	TRBJ2-1	TRBD2	NA	CAVAGQSYNEQFF	TGTGCCGTAGCGGGGCAATCCTACAATGAGCAGTTCTTC
TRBV6-5	TRBJ1-2	NA	NA	CASSSPAGNYGYTF	TGTGCCAGCAGTTCCCCTGCAGGGAACTATGGCTACACCTTC
TRBV6-1	TRBJ1-5	NA	NA	CASSVLRDAKNQPQHF	TGTGCCAGCAGTGTCTTGCGGGACGCCAAAAATCAGCCCCAGCATTTT
TRBV5-4	TRBJ2-7	NA	once	CASSLGGGAGTYEQYF	TGTGCCAGCAGCTTGGGGGGGGGCGCTGGGACCTACGAGCAGTACTTC
TRBV7-2	TRBJ1-1	NA	NA	CASSRSHGMNTEAFF	TGTGCCAGCTCTCGGTCGCACGGGATGAACACTGAAGCTTTCTTT
TRBV5-6	TRBJ1-6	NA	NA	CASSLRGGGIGALHF	TGTGCCAGCAGCTTGCGGGGGGGAGGGATCGGAGCCCTCCACTTT
TRBV6-6	TRBJ1-2	NA	NA	CASSYTPQGPYTF	TGTGCCAGCAGTTACACTCCTCAGGGCCCCTACACCTTC
TRBV7-9	TRBJ1-4	NA	NA	CASSSQGGEKLFF	TGTGCCAGCAGCTCACAGGGTGGCGAAAAACTGTTTTTT
TRBV5-6	TRBJ1-1	TRBD1	NA	CASSMGQGALNTEAFF	TGTGCCAGCAGCATGGGACAGGGGGCCCTGAACACTGAAGCTTTCTTT
TRBV6-1	TRBJ2-1	NA	NA	CASSESFGGGYYNEQFF	TGTGCCAGCAGTGAATCGTTCGGCGGAGGCTATTACAATGAGCAGTTCTTC
TRBV11-3	TRBJ2-2	NA	NA	CASSLTGFSGELFF	TGTGCCAGCAGCTTAACCGGGTTCAGCGGGGAGCTGTTTTTT
TRBV3-1/TRBV3-2	TRBJ1-1	NA	NA	CASSQVGREAFF	TGTGCCAGCAGCCAAGTGGGAAGGGAGGCTTTCTTT
TRBV6-5	TRBJ2-5	TRBD2	once	CASSSLAGGQETQYF	TGTGCCAGCAGTTCCCTAGCGGGGGGTCAAGAGACCCAGTACTTC
TRBV10-1	TRBJ1-4	TRBD1	NA	CASSEQGADEKLFF	TGCGCCAGCAGTGAACAGGGGGCAGACGAAAAACTGTTTTTT
TRBV10-2	TRBJ2-3	NA	few	CASSELPGGQDTQYF	TGCGCCAGCAGTGAGCTTCCCGGAGGGCAAGATACGCAGTATTTT
TRBV7-9	TRBJ1-1	NA	NA	CASSLRVVTEAFF	TGTGCCAGCAGCTTGAGGGTTGTAACTGAAGCTTTCTTT
TRBV25-1	TRBJ1-1	NA	NA	CASMPRRGTSTEAFF	TGTGCCAGCATGCCGCGAAGGGGAACGAGCACTGAAGCTTTCTTT
TRBV12-3/TRBV12-4	TRBJ1-5	NA	NA	CASGGELYQPQHF	TGTGCCAGCGGGGGGGAGCTATATCAGCCCCAGCATTTT
TRBV30	TRBJ2-5	NA	few	CARQGVGETQYF	TGTGCCCGGCAAGGGGTGGGAGAGACCCAGTACTTC
TRBV6-1	TRBJ2-3	TRBD2	NA	CASSDRFSGERGSTDTQYF	TGTGCCAGCAGTGATAGGTTTAGCGGGGAGAGGGGTAGCACAGATACGCAGTATTTT
TRBV6-2/TRBV6-3	TRBJ2-3	TRBD2	NA	CASSYRGGPPDTQYF	TGTGCCAGCAGTTACCGGGGGGGCCCCCCAGATACGCAGTATTTT
TRBV5-4	TRBJ2-3	TRBD1	NA	CASSQGAADTQYF	TGTGCCAGCAGCCAGGGGGCGGCAGATACGCAGTATTTT
TRBV4-2	TRBJ1-1	NA	once	CASSQVGALEAFF	TGTGCCAGCAGCCAAGTTGGGGCGCTTGAAGCTTTCTTT
TRBV3-1/TRBV3-2	TRBJ2-1	NA	NA	CASSRRAYNEQFF	TGTGCCAGCAGCCGTCGGGCCTACAATGAGCAGTTCTTC
TRBV5-1	TRBJ1-2	TRBD1	NA	CASSPYPRQGRAPDGYTF	TGCGCCAGCAGCCCCTACCCACGACAGGGGAGGGCACCGGACGGCTACACCTTC
TRBV5-6	TRBJ2-4	NA	NA	CASSIQGSDIQYF	TGTGCCAGCAGCATTCAGGGGAGTGACATTCAGTACTTC
TRBV3-1/TRBV3-2	TRBJ1-1	NA	NA	CASSQALSDTEAFF	TGTGCCAGCAGCCAAGCCCTTTCGGACACTGAAGCTTTCTTT
TRBV11-2	TRBJ2-1	NA	NA	CASSSDSPSYNEQFF	TGTGCCAGCAGCTCGGACAGTCCTTCCTACAATGAGCAGTTCTTC
TRBV19	TRBJ1-5	NA	NA	CASSPLGSAGNQPQHF	TGTGCCAGTAGTCCGTTGGGGTCCGCGGGGAATCAGCCCCAGCATTTT
TRBV5-1	TRBJ2-5	NA	NA	CASSIPGQQETQYF	TGCGCCAGCAGCATACCCGGACAGCAAGAGACCCAGTACTTC
TRBV3-1/TRBV3-2	TRBJ2-7	TRBD2	NA	CASSPGLAGEQYF	TGTGCCAGCAGCCCGGGACTAGCAGGGGAGCAGTACTTC
TRBV11-2	TRBJ1-1	NA	NA	CASSPRRGGRGTEAFF	TGTGCCAGCAGCCCGCGAAGGGGGGGGCGAGGCACTGAAGCTTTCTTT
TRBV6-1	TRBJ1-2	NA	NA	CASSESGYGYTF	TGTGCCAGCAGTGAATCGGGATATGGCTACACCTTC
TRBV29-1	TRBJ1-2	NA	few	CSVQKEAGRGYTF	TGCAGCGTCCAGAAGGAGGCGGGGAGAGGCTACACCTTC
TRBV7-9	TRBJ2-1	TRBD1	NA	CASSFGQGAGEQFF	TGTGCCAGCAGCTTTGGACAGGGGGCTGGAGAGCAGTTCTTC
TRBV3-1/TRBV3-2	TRBJ2-5	TRBD2	NA	CASKPRGGRGETQYF	TGTGCCAGCAAGCCGCGGGGGGGCCGAGGAGAGACCCAGTACTTC